The rows below give T cell receptor beta chains drawn from one sample of a study of T cell responses to AZD1222 COVID-19 vaccine. Produced via immunoSEQ multiplex PCR; TCRdb's table is partial and in-frame only. Found here are about 170,000 clones, approximately 90% of them singletons; the top ten hold 6% to 8%. The specimen was peripheral blood, collected on day 0 of AZD1222 vaccination. The receptors here all came from an adult in good health. Both conserved end residues are part of each CDR3. Each record gives: J gene, D gene, clone size, V gene, CDR3 protein, CDR3 DNA. The D gene is left open where the match is weak. Expanded clones are given a class, and other clones once, few, many or no size at all.

TRBJ2-2,TRBD2,-,TRBV10-3,CATRGLANTGELFF,TGTGCCACCCGGGGACTAGCGAACACCGGGGAGCTGTTTTTT
TRBJ1-5,-,once,TRBV5-5,CASSLEGRASNQPQHF,TGTGCCAGCAGCTTGGAAGGGCGAGCTAGCAATCAGCCCCAGCATTTT
TRBJ2-3,-,-,TRBV3-1/TRBV3-2,CASSQDSGLAAVGTQYF,TGTGCCAGCAGCCAAGATTCTGGTTTGGCTGCGGTAGGCACGCAGTATTTT
TRBJ2-2,-,-,TRBV5-1,CASSLGAGRNTGELFF,TGCGCCAGCAGCTTGGGGGCAGGGCGGAACACCGGGGAGCTGTTTTTT
TRBJ2-7,-,once,TRBV2,CATPVAPTYEQYF,TGTGCCACCCCCGTTGCACCGACCTACGAGCAGTACTTC
TRBJ2-5,TRBD2,-,TRBV30,CAWSGGSGGHQETQYF,TGTGCCTGGAGTGGAGGGAGCGGGGGGCACCAAGAGACCCAGTACTTC
TRBJ2-1,-,-,TRBV28,CASSPPPDSSYNEQFF,TGTGCCAGCAGTCCACCCCCCGACAGCTCCTACAATGAGCAGTTCTTC
TRBJ1-1,-,-,TRBV2,CASSEQADTEAFF,TGTGCCAGCAGTGAACAGGCTGACACTGAAGCTTTCTTT
TRBJ1-4,-,-,TRBV3-1/TRBV3-2,CASSQDGSSVLFF,TGTGCCAGCAGCCAAGATGGGAGCAGCGTCCTGTTTTTT
TRBJ1-2,-,-,TRBV6-5,CASSYPGNYGYTF,TGTGCCAGCAGTTACCCGGGGAACTATGGCTACACCTTC
TRBJ1-4,-,-,TRBV6-1,CASSEHSVGEKLFF,TGTGCCAGCAGTGAACACAGTGTTGGAGAAAAACTGTTTTTT
TRBJ1-5,-,-,TRBV7-2,CASSLEPGFGPQHF,TGTGCCAGCAGCTTAGAGCCTGGATTTGGGCCCCAGCATTTT
TRBJ2-4,-,-,TRBV6-5,CASSPRRAKNIQYF,TGTGCCAGCAGCCCCCGGAGAGCCAAAAACATTCAGTACTTC
TRBJ1-2,-,-,TRBV19,CASSIPRVGGYTF,TGTGCCAGTAGTATCCCAAGGGTCGGCGGCTACACCTTC
TRBJ1-2,-,-,TRBV7-9,CASSLGVGQGYTF,TGTGCCAGCAGCTTAGGAGTGGGACAAGGCTACACCTTC
TRBJ1-5,-,-,TRBV5-5,CASSHQGYSNQPQHF,TGTGCCAGCAGCCACCAGGGGTATAGCAATCAGCCCCAGCATTTT